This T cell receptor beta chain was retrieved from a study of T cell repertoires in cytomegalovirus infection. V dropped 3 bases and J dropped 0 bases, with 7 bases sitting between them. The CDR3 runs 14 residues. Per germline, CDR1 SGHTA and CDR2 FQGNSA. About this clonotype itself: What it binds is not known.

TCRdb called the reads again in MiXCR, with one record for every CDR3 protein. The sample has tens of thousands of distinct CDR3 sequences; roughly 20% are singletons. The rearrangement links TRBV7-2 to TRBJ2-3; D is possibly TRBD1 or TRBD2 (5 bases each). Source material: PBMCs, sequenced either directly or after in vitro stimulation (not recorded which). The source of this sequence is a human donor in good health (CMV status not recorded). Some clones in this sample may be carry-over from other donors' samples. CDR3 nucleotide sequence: TGTGCCAGCAGCTTCCGGGACAGCACAGATACGCAGTATTTT. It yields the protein CASSFRDSTDTQYF.